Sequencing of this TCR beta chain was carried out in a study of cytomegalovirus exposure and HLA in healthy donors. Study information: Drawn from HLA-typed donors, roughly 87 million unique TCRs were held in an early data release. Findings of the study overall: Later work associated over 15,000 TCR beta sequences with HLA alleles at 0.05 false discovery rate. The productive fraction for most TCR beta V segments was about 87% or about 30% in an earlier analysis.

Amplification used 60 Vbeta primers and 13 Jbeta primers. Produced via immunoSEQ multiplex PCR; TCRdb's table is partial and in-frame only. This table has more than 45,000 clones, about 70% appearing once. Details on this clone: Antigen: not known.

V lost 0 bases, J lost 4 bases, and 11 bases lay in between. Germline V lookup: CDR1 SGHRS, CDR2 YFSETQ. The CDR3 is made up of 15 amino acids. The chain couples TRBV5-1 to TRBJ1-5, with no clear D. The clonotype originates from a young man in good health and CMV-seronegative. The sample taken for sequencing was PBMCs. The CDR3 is CASSLGGAGNQPQHF. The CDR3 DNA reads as TGCGCCAGCAGCTTGGGAGGTGCGGGGAATCAGCCCCAGCATTTT.